This TCR beta chain was recorded in a study of blood T cell repertoires in COVID-19 (TCRdb year 2020). Background on the whole study: Collaborator samples came from the United States, Italy and Spain and covered acute and convalescent phases of COVID-19. The prospective study material was composed of cDNA or gDNA derived from T cells, B-cell-depleted T cells, or PBMCs. Subjects who had been exposed to COVID-19, were actively infected with it, or had recovered from it provided the deeply sampled blood TCRbeta repertoires that made up the dataset. A freely available public database, intended as a resource for researchers studying the immune response to SARS-CoV-2, is where the repertoires were released. The samples were drawn from two sources: the first 160 participants of the ongoing ImmuneRACE study, and some 1,300 subjects contributed by 6 global collaborators. Sample metadata almost always included a de-identified subject ID, COVID-19 status, age in years and sex. Where available, HLA class I and class II types were taken from metadata supplied by the sample provider and were not determined by assay-based typing.

The CDR1 and CDR2 encoded by the germline V gene are ENHRY and SYGVKD. Clipping removes 5 bases from V and 0 bases from J, with 4 as the unmatched junction base count. The CDR3 holds 15 amino acids from the cysteine to the phenylalanine. Of all the DNA, just the CDR3 is kept, 45 bases in frame from base 1. Collaborating institutions collected whole blood in K2EDTA tubes following their own protocols. For TCRbeta analysis, collaborators shipped samples in one of three forms: frozen whole blood, isolated PBMCs, or DNA extracted from either of those sample types. TCRbeta CDR3 regions were amplified from genomic DNA by means of the immunoSEQ Assay, a bias-controlled multiplex PCR. For the original study's pipeline: Within the assay, amplification of reference gene primers was used to estimate how many nucleated cells each sample contained. To quantify the absolute abundance of each unique TCRbeta CDR3 rearrangement, sequence reads were collapsed and filtered. Productive Simpson clonality was computed per sample as the square root of Simpson's diversity index over productive rearrangements. TCRdb mirrors the immuneACCESS table, restricted to in-frame sequences. Some clones are absent from its copies; in checked studies, under half trace to an unresolved V gene, and the reason for the others is unknown. The DNA gave D and trimming, while V, J and clone size come from that table. Counted in this sample were about 140,000 clones; around 82% of them appeared once. The top ten clones comprise under 9.5% of the sample.

Notes on this clone: Its antigen is still unknown. The record has no base qualities; no much larger clone is one base away.

Broader findings and caveats from the paper: The amount of clinical and demographic metadata varied by source and participant and was provided uncurated.

The sequenced sample consisted of peripheral blood. The clonotype comes from a human donor in a cohort sampled during active COVID-19. The chain couples TRBV10-3 to TRBJ2-1, with 7 central nucleotides matching TRBD1. The bases are TGTGCCATCAGTCTGGGACAGAGCTCCTACAATGAGCAGTTCTTC. It translates to CAISLGQSSYNEQFF.